The 28 T cell receptor beta chains given below trace back to one sample, sequenced in a study of cytomegalovirus exposure and HLA in healthy donors. It was with 60 Vbeta and 13 Jbeta primers that the PCR ran. Assay used: immunoSEQ multiplex PCR; TCRdb lists only in-frame clones, some missing. The data show some 200,000 clones, more than 60% seen once. The source material was PBMCs. The receptors here all came from a woman aged 55-75 years in good health and CMV-seropositive.

V is TRBV10-3 and J is TRBJ2-2, with 8 bases identical to TRBD2. Germline lookup yields CDR1 ENHRY and CDR2 SYGVKD. The CDR3 length is 15 residues. With V trimmed by 4 bases and J by 4 bases, 5 bases remained unmatched. In DNA form, the CDR3 reads TGTGCCATCAGTGGAAACAGCGGGGGCACCGGGGAGCTGTTTTTT. Its protein is CAISGNSGGTGELFF.

The chain joins TRBV27 to TRBJ2-7, with 8 nucleotides matching TRBD1. There are 14 residues in the CDR3. Unmatched junction bases numbered 7, after V lost 2 bases and J lost 7 bases. CDR1 is MNHEY and CDR2 is SMNVEV in the germline V gene (reference sequence). The CDR3 reads CASSLGQGANEQYF. In nucleotides, the CDR3 is TGTGCCAGCAGTTTAGGGCAGGGGGCGAATGAGCAGTACTTC.

The V call is TRBV18, the J call TRBJ1-1; TRBD1 agrees at 9 bases. The V gene end was trimmed by 6 bases and the J gene end by 11 bases; junction bases not matched to a gene: 13. CDR1 is KGHSH, CDR2 LQKENI, per germline. This CDR3 comprises 14 residues. The CDR3 spells CASSPGQGQGVAFF. CDR3 sequence (DNA): TGTGCCAGCTCCCCCGGACAGGGACAGGGTGTGGCTTTCTTT.

The chain employs TRBV5-1 and TRBJ1-1; D ambiguous. Germline assignment: CDR1 SGHRS and CDR2 YFSETQ. Trimming cost V 0 bases and J 4 bases, with 16 bases left between them. The CDR3 contains 16 residues. CDR3 sequence (DNA): TGCGCCAGCAGCTTGGGCAACCGGGGAGATGGCACTGAAGCTTTCTTT. Translated: CASSLGNRGDGTEAFF.

This clone turned up a few times. The chain couples TRBV28 to TRBJ1-2, with TRBD1 matching over 9 bases. V shed 5 bases, J shed 4 bases, and the junction held 11 bases outside the gene matches. The germline V gene has CDR1 MDHEN and CDR2 SYDVKM. This CDR3 has 16 amino acids. The CDR3: CASSNQLAGQGYGYTF. In DNA, the CDR3 is TGTGCCAGCAGTAATCAACTTGCGGGACAGGGCTATGGCTACACCTTC.

This chain links TRBV28 with TRBJ1-2; TRBD1 matches at 8 bases. Looked up from germline, CDR1 is MDHEN and CDR2 is SYDVKM. This CDR3 has 14 residues. The V gene end was trimmed by 6 bases and the J gene end by 6 bases; junction bases not matched to a gene: 9. CDR3 sequence (DNA): TGTGCCAGCAGCCCCCCCGGGACAGGAGATGGCTACACCTTC. Translating it yields CASSPPGTGDGYTF.

V usage is TRBV10-3 and J usage is TRBJ2-1; TRBD1 aligns across 7 bases. Unmatched junction bases numbered 4, after V lost 5 bases and J lost 0 bases. The CDR3 extends over 15 amino acids. CDR1 ENHRY and CDR2 SYGVKD come from the germline V gene. Here the CDR3 reads CAISSGTASYNEQFF. In DNA, the CDR3 is TGTGCCATCAGTAGTGGGACAGCCTCCTACAATGAGCAGTTCTTC.

Only one count was recorded for this clone. The gene calls are TRBV5-6 and TRBJ2-3; 7 bases are shared with TRBD2. Per germline, CDR1 SGHDT and CDR2 YYEEEE. The CDR3 consists of 16 residues. V lost 4 bases and J lost 0; bases outside the gene matches: 8. The CDR3 region is CASSLGTTLSTDTQYF. CDR3 sequence (DNA): TGTGCCAGCAGCCTGGGGACTACCCTTAGCACAGATACGCAGTATTTT.

This rearrangement joins TRBV28 to TRBJ2-3, with D perhaps matching TRBD1 (6 bases). V lost 4 bases and J 3 bases, leaving 17 bases between the germline ends. The germline gives CDR1 MDHEN, CDR2 SYDVKM. The CDR3 contains 16 residues. CDR3 coding DNA: TGTGCCAGCAGTTATACAGCCCCAGACAGGACAGATACGCAGTATTTT. Translated: CASSYTAPDRTDTQYF.

The table lists this clone with a count of one. The rearrangement joins TRBV6-5 to TRBJ1-2, with TRBD1 matching over 8 bases. Germline-derived CDR1 and CDR2 are MNHEY and SVGAGI. The length of the CDR3 is 14 residues. V lost 6 bases to trimming and J lost 8 bases; unmatched junction nucleotides: 11. In DNA form, the CDR3 reads TGTGCCAGCAGCATAGCGACGACAGGGGAAGGCTACACCTTC. Residues: CASSIATTGEGYTF.

The count of this clone is one. CDR3 residues: CASSAISGATGNTIYF. The CDR3 DNA sequence: TGTGCCAGCAGTGCAATCTCAGGGGCAACTGGAAACACCATATATTTT. The rearrangement joins TRBV9 to TRBJ1-3, with TRBD1 as a possible D gene (6 bases). The germline gives CDR1 SGDLS, CDR2 YYNGEE. CDR3 length: 16 residues. V was cut by 5 bases and J by 2 bases, with 17 bases left in between. The variable domain in full, completed from reference TRBV9 and TRBJ1-3, reads DSGVTQTPKHLITATGQRVTLRCSPRSGDLSVYWYQQSLDQGLQFLIQYYNGEERAKGNILERFSAQQFPDLHSELNLSSLELGDSALYFCASSAISGATGNTIYFGEGSWLTVV.

The gene calls are TRBV28 and TRBJ2-4; TRBD2 is a possible D gene (7 bases). Looked up from germline, CDR1 is MDHEN and CDR2 is SYDVKM. The CDR3 totals 13 residues. Trimming took 5 bases from V and 8 from J, leaving 13 bases between them. The DNA for the CDR3 is TGTGCCAGCAGTGGGGGGGGCCTGGACATTCAGTACTTC. This gives the protein CASSGGGLDIQYF.

The chain joins TRBV7-9 to TRBJ2-5; 8 nucleotides align to TRBD1. Germline CDR1 reads SEHNR; CDR2 reads FQNEAQ (reference sequence). V trimming: 5 bases; J trimming: 4 bases; junction bases outside the gene matches: 6. This CDR3 is built from 14 residues. CDR3 loop: CASSPGQGGETQYF. The DNA of the CDR3 is TGTGCCAGCAGCCCAGGACAGGGTGGAGAGACCCAGTACTTC.

The chain carries TRBV4-1 and TRBJ2-4; 9 bases are shared with TRBD2. Trimming took 0 bases from V and 0 from J; bases not matched to a gene: 9. The CDR3 is 19 residues long. The germline V gene encodes CDR1 MGHRA and CDR2 YSYEKL. The CDR3: CASSQDSPGLALAKNIQYF. The CDR3, as DNA: TGCGCCAGCAGCCAAGATAGTCCCGGACTAGCGCTAGCCAAAAACATTCAGTACTTC.

The chain combines TRBV10-3 with TRBJ2-7; TRBD2 aligns across 11 bases. The CDR3 covers 14 residues. Losses at the gene ends were 4 bases for V and 3 bases for J; bases not matched to a gene: 2. Germline lookup yields CDR1 ENHRY and CDR2 SYGVKD. The CDR3 coding sequence is TGTGCCATCAGTGGGGGGACTAGCGGCTACGAGCAGTACTTC. Its protein product is CAISGGTSGYEQYF.

The rearrangement uses TRBV29-1 and TRBJ1-4; 7 bases agree with TRBD1. CDR3 length: 13 residues. Trimming at V came to 7 bases and at J to 7 bases, leaving 9 bases not matched to a gene. CDR1 is SQVTM, CDR2 ANQGSEA, per germline. This CDR3 reads CSAGSQGGEKLFF. CDR3 bases: TGCAGCGCTGGCAGCCAGGGGGGTGAAAAACTGTTTTTT.

This clone came up once. The chain joins TRBV5-4 to TRBJ2-1, with 12 bases that match TRBD2. This CDR3 spans 18 amino acids. V dropped 0 bases and J dropped 3; count of bases not matched to a gene: 7. Germline V gene lookup returns CDR1 SGHNT and CDR2 YYREEE (reference sequence). CDR3 DNA sequence: TGTGCCAGCAGCTTGGATGGGGGACTAGCGGGCTTCTACAATGAGCAGTTCTTC. This encodes CASSLDGGLAGFYNEQFF. Full variable domain (missing parts from reference TRBV5-4 and TRBJ2-1): ETGVTQSPTHLIKTRGQQVTLRCSSQSGHNTVSWYQQALGQGPQFIFQYYREEENGRGNFPPRFSGLQFPNYSSELNVNALELDDSALYLCASSLDGGLAGFYNEQFFGPGTRLTVL.

The J gene is TRBJ2-5, the V gene TRBV6-6, with D perhaps TRBD1 (6 bases). CDR1 is MNHNY, CDR2 SVGAGI, per germline (reference sequence). CDR3 length equals 13 residues. With 5 bases removed from V and 4 bases from J, the gap between germline ends came to 11 bases. The CDR3 sequence: CASSQMDRETQYF. The DNA for the CDR3 is TGTGCCAGCAGTCAAATGGACAGAGAGACCCAGTACTTC.

In its sample, this clone was seen a few times. The CDR3 bases are TGTGCCAGCAGTTACCAGCGGGGACACTACAATGAGCAGTTCTTC. Translating it yields CASSYQRGHYNEQFF. J is TRBJ2-1 and V is TRBV6-5; D might be TRBD2 (7 bases). CDR3 size: 15 residues. The germline V and J ends were trimmed by 2 bases and 3 bases, with 11 bases remaining between them. The germline V gene encodes CDR1 MNHEY and CDR2 SVGAGI.

CDR3 sequence (DNA): TGTGCCAGCAGCCAAGCCGGGTATGGCTACACCTTC. Translated, it gives CASSQAGYGYTF. The V call is TRBV11-1, the J call TRBJ1-2; no definite D call. Looked up from germline, CDR1 is SGHAT and CDR2 is FQDESV (reference sequence). CDR3 size: 12 residues. V dropped 5 bases and J dropped 5 bases, with 9 bases sitting between them.

The chain employs TRBV10-1 and TRBJ1-2; TRBD1 matches at 8 bases. After removal of 6 bases from V and 2 bases from J, the junction contained 8 bases not matched to a gene. The CDR3 spans 15 residues. CDR1 WNHNN and CDR2 SYGVQD come from the germline V gene (reference sequence). The CDR3 reads CASSPRDRKNYGYTF. The CDR3 region has the DNA TGCGCCAGCAGCCCCCGGGACAGGAAGAACTATGGCTACACCTTC.

DNA of the CDR3: TGTGCCAGCAGTCCTACTAGCGGGTACTACGAGCAGTACTTC. Translation gives CASSPTSGYYEQYF. The V and J genes are TRBV27 and TRBJ2-7, with 9 bases aligning to TRBD2. Germline V gene sequence: CDR1 MNHEY, CDR2 SMNVEV (reference sequence). V trimming: 5 bases; J trimming: 3 bases; junction bases outside the gene matches: 5. The length of the CDR3 is 14 residues.

The rearrangement joins TRBV27 to TRBJ2-2, with D tentatively TRBD1 (10 bases). This CDR3 has 18 residues. Germline loops: CDR1 MNHEY, CDR2 SMNVEV (reference sequence). Trimming removed 8 bases from V and 1 base from J, with 23 bases in between. The chain's CDR3 is CASSRDRGLALNTGELFF. CDR3 in DNA: TGTGCCAGCTCAAGGGACAGGGGACTAGCTCTGAACACCGGGGAGCTGTTTTTT.

This chain connects TRBV7-2 to TRBJ1-5; TRBD1 might be the D (5 bases). CDR3 length: 15 amino acids. Germline V gene data show CDR1 as SGHTA and CDR2 as FQGNSA. V lost 5 bases to trimming and J lost 0 bases, with 11 bases between them. The CDR3 nucleotides are TGTGCCAGCAGCGGGGGGGGGTTTAGCAATCAGCCCCAGCATTTT. This translates into CASSGGGFSNQPQHF.

The chain links TRBV27 to TRBJ2-1, with D maybe TRBD1 (5 bases). CDR3 size: 12 residues. Germline lookup yields CDR1 MNHEY and CDR2 SMNVEV (reference sequence). Between the trimmed V and J ends, which lost 2 bases and 6 bases, there was a span of 5 bases. The CDR3 DNA sequence: TGTGCCAGCAGTTTAAGGGGCAATGAGCAGTTCTTC. It encodes CASSLRGNEQFF.

The rearrangement uses TRBV6-6 and TRBJ2-7; the match to TRBD2 covers 9 bases. V dropped 4 bases and J dropped 0; count of bases not matched to a gene: 4. This CDR3 contains 15 residues. Germline V gene lookup returns CDR1 MNHNY and CDR2 SVGAGI (reference sequence). This CDR3 reads CASSSSGGPSYEQYF. Here the CDR3 DNA reads TGTGCCAGCAGTTCAAGCGGGGGGCCCTCCTACGAGCAGTACTTC.

V usage is TRBV18 and J usage is TRBJ1-1; weak D call: TRBD1 (5 bases). V was clipped by 4 bases and J by 4 bases, with 19 bases between them. In germline, CDR1 is KGHSH, CDR2 LQKENI. This CDR3 has 16 residues. The CDR3: CASSQRTGGESTEAFF. CDR3 bases: TGTGCCAGCTCACAACGTACGGGAGGGGAGAGCACTGAAGCTTTCTTT.

The V gene is TRBV11-1, the J gene TRBJ1-1; D unresolved. Germline CDR1 and CDR2: SGHAT and FQDESV (reference sequence). The CDR3 extends over 13 amino acids. V lost 4 bases, J lost 1 base, and 7 bases lay in between. CDR3 sequence (DNA): TGTGCCAGCAGCTACCAGTGGAACACTGAAGCTTTCTTT. As protein: CASSYQWNTEAFF.